This T cell receptor (beta chain) derives from a study of T cells after yellow fever vaccination. As for the study in general: Low-cell-number fractions underwent preparation using SMART-Seq v4 Ultra Low Input. Findings and limits, study-wide: Among primary-vaccination clones, most reappeared after the booster, at around 97% for CD4 and 88% for CD8. From the bulk population, abundant clonotypes could contaminate and appear within FACS-sorted repertoires.

TCR cDNA, made by 5'RACE template switching, carried an added universal primer site and UMIs. A single record per CDR3 protein comes from TCRdb applying MiXCR to the 5' RACE reads. Here the sample spans hundreds of thousands of distinct CDR3 sequences, approximately 13% being singletons. In germline, CDR1 is MRHNA, CDR2 SNTAGT. Trimming pared 4 bases from V and 9 bases from J, leaving 13 bases between. CDR3 size: 13 residues. As to this clonotype: Its antigen is still unknown.

The receptor comes from a man aged 25-45 years who received the YFV17D yellow fever vaccine. Here the sequenced sample was PBMCs, taken on the day of the yellow fever booster vaccination. The rearrangement links TRBV6-4 to TRBJ1-5; D unclear. CDR3 sequence: CASSVQTGGPQHF. CDR3 DNA sequence: TGTGCCAGCAGTGTCCAGACCGGCGGGCCCCAGCATTTT.